The following is a TCR beta chain sequence with its context. Antigen unknown. The source of the sample is a study of shared clonotypes between healthy human individuals. There were no recent acute infections or vaccinations among the donors, who were healthy HIV-negative adults. Findings of the study overall: Clonotype sharing among donors was thought likely to change with sequencing depth.

The method was immunoSEQ multiplex PCR; TCRdb's version includes in-frame clones alone and lacks a portion of them. The table records about a million clones, around 77% of them present only once. The origin of this receptor is a young man in good health. Some clones in this sample may be carry-over from other donors' samples. Sequencing input: memory CD4+ T cells from PBMCs. Subset denoted: CD45RA-negative fraction.

The CDR3 sequence: CATSRATLTGGYGETQYF. CDR3 nucleotides: TGTGCCACCAGCAGAGCGACTCTGACAGGGGGCTATGGGGAGACCCAGTACTTC. The chain uses TRBV15 and TRBJ2-5, with 10 bases matching TRBD1. The length of the CDR3 is 18 residues. Losses at the gene ends were 1 base for V and 5 bases for J; bases not matched to a gene: 13. Germline CDR1 LNHNV, CDR2 YYDKDF (reference sequence).